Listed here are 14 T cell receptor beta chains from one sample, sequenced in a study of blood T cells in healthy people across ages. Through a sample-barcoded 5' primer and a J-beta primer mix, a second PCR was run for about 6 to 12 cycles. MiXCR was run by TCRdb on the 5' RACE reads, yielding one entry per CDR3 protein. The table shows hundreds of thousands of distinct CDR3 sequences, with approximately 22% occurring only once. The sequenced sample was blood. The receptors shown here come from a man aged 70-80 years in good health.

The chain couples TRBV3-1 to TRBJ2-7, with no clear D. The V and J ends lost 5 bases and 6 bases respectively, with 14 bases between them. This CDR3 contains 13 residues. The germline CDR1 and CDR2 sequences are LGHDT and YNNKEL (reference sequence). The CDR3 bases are TGTGCCAGCAGCTCCGACTTCCCACCCGAGCAGTACTTC. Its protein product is CASSSDFPPEQYF.

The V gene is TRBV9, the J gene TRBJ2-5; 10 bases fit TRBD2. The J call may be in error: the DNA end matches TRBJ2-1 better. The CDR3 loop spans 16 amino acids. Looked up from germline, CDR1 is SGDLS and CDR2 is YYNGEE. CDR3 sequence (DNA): TGTGCCAGCAGCGCCGGACTAGCGGTTACGAACAATGAGCAGTTCTTC. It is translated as CASSAGLAVTNNEQFF.

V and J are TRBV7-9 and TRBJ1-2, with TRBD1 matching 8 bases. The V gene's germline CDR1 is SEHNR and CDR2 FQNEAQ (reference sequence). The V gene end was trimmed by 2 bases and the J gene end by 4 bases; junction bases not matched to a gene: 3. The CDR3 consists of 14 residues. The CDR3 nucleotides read TGTGCCAGCAGCTTACTGCAGGGGGCCTATGGCTACACCTTC. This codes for CASSLLQGAYGYTF. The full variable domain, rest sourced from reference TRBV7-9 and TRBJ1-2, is DTGVSQNPRHKITKRGQNVTFRCDPISEHNRLYWYRQTLGQGPEFLTYFQNEAQLEKSRLLSDRFSAERPKGSFSTLEIQRTEQGDSAMYLCASSLLQGAYGYTFGSGTRLTVV.

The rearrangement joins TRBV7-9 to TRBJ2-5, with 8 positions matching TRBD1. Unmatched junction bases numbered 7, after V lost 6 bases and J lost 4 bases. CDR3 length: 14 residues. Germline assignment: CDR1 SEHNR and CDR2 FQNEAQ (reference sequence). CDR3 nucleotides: TGTGCCAGCAGGCCAGCCGGGACAGGAGAGACCCAGTACTTC. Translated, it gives CASRPAGTGETQYF.

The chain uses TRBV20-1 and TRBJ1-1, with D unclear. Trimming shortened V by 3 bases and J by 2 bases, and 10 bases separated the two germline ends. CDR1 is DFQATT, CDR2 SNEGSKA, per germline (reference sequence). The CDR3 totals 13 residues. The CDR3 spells CSASGRDNTEAFF. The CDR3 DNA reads TGCAGTGCTAGTGGACGGGATAACACTGAAGCTTTCTTT.

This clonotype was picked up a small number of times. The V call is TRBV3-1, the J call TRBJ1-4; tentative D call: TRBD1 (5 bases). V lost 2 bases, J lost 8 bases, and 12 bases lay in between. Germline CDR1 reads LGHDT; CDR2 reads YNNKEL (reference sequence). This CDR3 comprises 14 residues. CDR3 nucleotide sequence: TGTGCCAGCAGCCAAAGGGGCCCGGCCGAAAAACTGTTTTTT. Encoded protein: CASSQRGPAEKLFF.

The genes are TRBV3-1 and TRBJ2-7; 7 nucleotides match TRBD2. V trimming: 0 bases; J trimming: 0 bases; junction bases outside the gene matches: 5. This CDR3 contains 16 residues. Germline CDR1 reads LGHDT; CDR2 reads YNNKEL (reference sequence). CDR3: CASSQDSAGDSYEQYF. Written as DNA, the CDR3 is TGTGCCAGCAGCCAAGATAGCGCGGGGGACTCCTACGAGCAGTACTTC.

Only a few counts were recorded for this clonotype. The CDR3 region has the DNA TGTGCCAGCAGTTACCCCAGGGCACTGAACACTGAAGCTTTCTTT. Translated, it gives CASSYPRALNTEAFF. V is TRBV6-6 and J is TRBJ1-1, with D possibly matching TRBD1 (5 bases). The length of the CDR3 is 15 residues. Germline V gene sequence: CDR1 MNHNY, CDR2 SVGAGI (reference sequence). The germline V and J ends were trimmed by 2 bases and 0 bases, with 10 bases remaining between them.

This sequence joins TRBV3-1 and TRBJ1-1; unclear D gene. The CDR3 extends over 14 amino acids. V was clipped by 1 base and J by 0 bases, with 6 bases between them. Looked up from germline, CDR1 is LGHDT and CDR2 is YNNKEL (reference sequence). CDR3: CASSQVPVNTEAFF. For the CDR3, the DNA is TGTGCCAGCAGCCAAGTGCCAGTGAACACTGAAGCTTTCTTT.

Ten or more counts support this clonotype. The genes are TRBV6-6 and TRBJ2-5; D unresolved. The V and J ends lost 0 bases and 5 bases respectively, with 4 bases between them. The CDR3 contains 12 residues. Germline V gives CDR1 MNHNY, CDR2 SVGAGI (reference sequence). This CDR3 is CASSYSGETQYF. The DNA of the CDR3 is TGTGCCAGCAGTTACTCGGGGGAGACCCAGTACTTC.

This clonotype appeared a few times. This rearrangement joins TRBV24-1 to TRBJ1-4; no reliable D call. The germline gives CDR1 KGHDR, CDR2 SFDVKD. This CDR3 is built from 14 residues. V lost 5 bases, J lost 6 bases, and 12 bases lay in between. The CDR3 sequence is CATSALGRDEKLFF. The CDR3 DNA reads TGTGCCACCAGTGCCCTGGGAAGGGATGAAAAACTGTTTTTT.

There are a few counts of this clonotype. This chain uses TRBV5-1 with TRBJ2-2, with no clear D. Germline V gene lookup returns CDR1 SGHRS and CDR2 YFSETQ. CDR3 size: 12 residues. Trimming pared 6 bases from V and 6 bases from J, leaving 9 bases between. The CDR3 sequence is CASTFGPGELFF. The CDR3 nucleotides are TGCGCCAGCACCTTCGGCCCCGGGGAGCTGTTTTTT.

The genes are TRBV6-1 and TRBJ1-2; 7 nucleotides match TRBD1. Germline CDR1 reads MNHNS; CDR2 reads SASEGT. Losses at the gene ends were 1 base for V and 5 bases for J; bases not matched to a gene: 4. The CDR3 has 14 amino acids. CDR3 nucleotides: TGTGCCAGCAGTGAAGTCCGGGACAGATATGGCTACACCTTC. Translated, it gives CASSEVRDRYGYTF.

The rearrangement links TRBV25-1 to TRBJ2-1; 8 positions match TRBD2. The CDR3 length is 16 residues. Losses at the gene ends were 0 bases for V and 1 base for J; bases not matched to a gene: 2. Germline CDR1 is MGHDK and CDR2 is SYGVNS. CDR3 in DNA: TGTGCCAGCAGTGAATACGCTAGCGGGTCCTACAATGAGCAGTTCTTC. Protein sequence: CASSEYASGSYNEQFF.